This T cell receptor beta chain was identified during a study of T cell responses to AZD1222 COVID-19 vaccine. For the study at large: The study pooled second doses at about 4 or about 12 weeks.

CDR1 is LNHDA and CDR2 is SQIVND in the germline V gene (reference sequence). The CDR3 runs to 13 residues. V was cut by 6 bases and J by 2 bases, with 9 bases left in between. Sequencing used immunoSEQ multiplex PCR; TCRdb keeps in-frame clones, though not all of them. The sample carries about 110,000 clones, about 85% recorded once. Remarks on this clone: Its matching antigen is unknown.

Study outcomes and limitations: Regions 160-218 and 743-854 dominated among vaccine-associated CD4 TCRs spanning spike. Only 5 to 7 AZD1222 recipients tested seropositive at baseline. Reportedly, close to half of spike-specific TCRs are directed against unmutated variant regions.

The origin of this receptor is an adult in good health. The sequences come from peripheral blood, collected on day 0 of AZD1222 vaccination. The genes are TRBV19 and TRBJ2-3, with a tentative D call TRBD2 (6 bases). DNA for the CDR3: TGTGCCAGTAGCGGGGGATTCACAGATACGCAGTATTTT. This encodes CASSGGFTDTQYF.